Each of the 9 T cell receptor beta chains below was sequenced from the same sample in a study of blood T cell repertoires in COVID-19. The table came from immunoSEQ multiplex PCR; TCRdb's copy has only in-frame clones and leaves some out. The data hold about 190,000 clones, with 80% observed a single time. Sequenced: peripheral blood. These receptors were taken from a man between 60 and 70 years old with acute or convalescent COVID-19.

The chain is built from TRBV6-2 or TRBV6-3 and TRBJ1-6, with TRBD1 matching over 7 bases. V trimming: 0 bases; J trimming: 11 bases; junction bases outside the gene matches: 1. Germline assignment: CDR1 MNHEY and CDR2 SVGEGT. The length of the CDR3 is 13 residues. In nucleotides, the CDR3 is TGTGCCAGCAGTTACTCAGGGACAGCACCCCTCCACTTT. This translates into CASSYSGTAPLHF.

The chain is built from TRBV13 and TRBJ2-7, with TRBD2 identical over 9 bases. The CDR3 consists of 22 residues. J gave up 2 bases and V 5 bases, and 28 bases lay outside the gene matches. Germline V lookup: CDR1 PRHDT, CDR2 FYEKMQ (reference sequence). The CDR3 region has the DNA TGTGCCAGCAGCCCCCGGGACAGAAAAACACTAGAGTTTAGCGGGAGCCCCTACGAGCAGTACTTC. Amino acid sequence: CASSPRDRKTLEFSGSPYEQYF.

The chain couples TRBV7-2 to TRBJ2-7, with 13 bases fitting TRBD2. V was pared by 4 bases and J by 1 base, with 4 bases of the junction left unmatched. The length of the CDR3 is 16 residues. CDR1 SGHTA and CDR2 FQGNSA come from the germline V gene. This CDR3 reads CASSWTSGGSSYEQYF. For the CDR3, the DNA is TGTGCCAGCAGCTGGACTAGCGGGGGCTCTTCCTACGAGCAGTACTTC.

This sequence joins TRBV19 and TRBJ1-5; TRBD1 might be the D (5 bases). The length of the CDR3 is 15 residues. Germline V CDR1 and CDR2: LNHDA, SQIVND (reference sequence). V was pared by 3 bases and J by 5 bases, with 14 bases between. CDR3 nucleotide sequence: TGTGCCAGTAGTATCGGGGGAGGGTTTGATCAGCCCCAGCATTTT. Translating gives CASSIGGGFDQPQHF. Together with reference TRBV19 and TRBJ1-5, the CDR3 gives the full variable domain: DGGITQSPKYLFRKEGQNVTLSCEQNLNHDAMYWYRQDPGQGLRLIYYSQIVNDFQKGDIAEGYSVSREKKESFPLTVTSAQKNPTAFYLCASSIGGGFDQPQHFGDGTRLSIL.

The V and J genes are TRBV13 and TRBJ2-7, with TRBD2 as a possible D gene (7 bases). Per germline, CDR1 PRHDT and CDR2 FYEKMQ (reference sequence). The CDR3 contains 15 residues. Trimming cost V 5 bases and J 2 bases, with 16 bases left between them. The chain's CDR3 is CASSDRGAVPYEQYF. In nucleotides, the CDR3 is TGTGCCAGCAGCGACCGGGGGGCAGTCCCCTACGAGCAGTACTTC.

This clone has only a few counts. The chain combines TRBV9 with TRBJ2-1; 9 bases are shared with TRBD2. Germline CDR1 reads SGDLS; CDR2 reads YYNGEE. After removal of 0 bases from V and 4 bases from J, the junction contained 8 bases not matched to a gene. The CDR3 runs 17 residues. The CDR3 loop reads CASSVVAPAGGYNEQFF. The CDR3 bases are TGTGCCAGCAGCGTAGTGGCACCGGCGGGAGGGTACAATGAGCAGTTCTTC.

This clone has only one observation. The CDR3 region is CASSLDPGGAANTIYF. CDR3 coding DNA: TGTGCCAGCAGCTTGGACCCAGGGGGCGCGGCAAACACCATATATTTT. The chain employs TRBV7-2 and TRBJ1-3; 8 nucleotides match TRBD1. With 3 bases clipped from V and 6 bases from J, the junction kept 10 bases outside the gene matches. There are 16 residues in the CDR3. Per the germline V gene, CDR1 is SGHTA and CDR2 is FQGNSA.

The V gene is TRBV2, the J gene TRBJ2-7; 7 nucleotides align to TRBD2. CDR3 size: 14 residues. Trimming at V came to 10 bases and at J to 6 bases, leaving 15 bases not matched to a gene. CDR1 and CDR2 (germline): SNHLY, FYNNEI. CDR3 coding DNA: TGTGCCACCAAGGCGGGGGTGAGTCTAGGCGAGCAGTACTTC. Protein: CATKAGVSLGEQYF.

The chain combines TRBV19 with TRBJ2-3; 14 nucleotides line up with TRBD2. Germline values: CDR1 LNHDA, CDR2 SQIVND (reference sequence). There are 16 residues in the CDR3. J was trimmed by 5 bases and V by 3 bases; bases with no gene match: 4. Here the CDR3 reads CASSIGTSGGLDTQYF. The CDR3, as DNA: TGTGCCAGTAGTATCGGGACTAGCGGGGGTTTAGATACGCAGTATTTT.